This T cell receptor (beta chain) is from a study of blood T cell repertoires in COVID-19. Study background: Sites in the United States, Italy and Spain provided acute and convalescent COVID-19 samples. T cells, B-cell-depleted T cells, or PBMCs supplied cDNA or gDNA.

Germline CDR1 and CDR2: KGHSY and FQNENV. Trimming left V 3 bases short and J 3 bases short, with 8 bases between. This CDR3 has 13 residues. The authors' processing: Amplification with reference gene primers provided the estimates of nucleated cell counts. Generated by immunoSEQ multiplex PCR, the TCRdb table keeps only in-frame clones and is missing some. That table supplies the V and J calls and clone size; D and trimming were determined from the DNA. This sample has 200,000 to 300,000 clones, with approximately 86% found just once. The TCR originated in a man aged 55 to 70 who had recovered from COVID-19. Sequencing was performed on peripheral blood. This chain joins TRBV16 and TRBJ1-2; D ambiguous. In DNA form, the CDR3 reads TGTGCCAGCAGCCATGCCGGAGACTATGGCTACACCTTC. As protein: CASSHAGDYGYTF.